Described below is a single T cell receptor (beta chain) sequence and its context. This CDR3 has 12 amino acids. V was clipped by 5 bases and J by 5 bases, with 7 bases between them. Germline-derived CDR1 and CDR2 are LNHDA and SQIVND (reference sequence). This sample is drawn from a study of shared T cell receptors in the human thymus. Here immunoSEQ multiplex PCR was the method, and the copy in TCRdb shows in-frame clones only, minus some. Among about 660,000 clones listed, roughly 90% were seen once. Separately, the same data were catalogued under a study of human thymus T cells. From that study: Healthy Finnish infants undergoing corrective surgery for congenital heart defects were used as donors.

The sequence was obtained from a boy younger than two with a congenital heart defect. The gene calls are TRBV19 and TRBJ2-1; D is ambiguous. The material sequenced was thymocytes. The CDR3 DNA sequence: TGTGCCAGTAGTCGCTATGACAATGAGCAGTTCTTC. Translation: CASSRYDNEQFF. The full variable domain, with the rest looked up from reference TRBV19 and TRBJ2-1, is DGGITQSPKYLFRKEGQNVTLSCEQNLNHDAMYWYRQDPGQGLRLIYYSQIVNDFQKGDIAEGYSVSREKKESFPLTVTSAQKNPTAFYLCASSRYDNEQFFGPGTRLTVL.